This paragraph reports one TCR beta chain. Its matching antigen is unknown. These data originate in a study of a mutant IDH1 vaccine in newly diagnosed glioma. Germline loops: CDR1 LNHDA, CDR2 SQIVND (reference sequence). V lost 6 bases, J lost 7 bases, and 16 bases lay in between. This CDR3 comprises 14 residues. Clones were sequenced by immunoSEQ multiplex PCR, and TCRdb holds only the in-frame ones, with some missing. In the table there are some 60,000 clones, 84% of which are singletons. The time point here: week 11, during vaccination. Vaccinated patients received 300 ug of mutant IDH1 20-mer peptide per dose, with topical imiquimod.

The rearrangement uses TRBV19 and TRBJ1-5, with D possibly matching TRBD1 (5 bases). This specimen consisted of PBMCs, obtained from a glioma patient whose treatment included an IDH1 peptide vaccine. The sequence was obtained from a young man with glioma. CDR3 in amino acids: CASRSAGLGQPQHF. The CDR3 region has the DNA TGTGCCAGTAGATCGGCAGGGCTAGGGCAGCCCCAGCATTTT.